The rows below give T cell receptor beta chains drawn from one sample of a study of shared clonotypes between healthy human individuals. Libraries were prepared by immunoSEQ multiplex PCR; TCRdb keeps only in-frame clonotypes and omits some of them. The sample lists some 2,100,000 clones; around 95% were seen once. Sequenced material: naive CD4+ T cells sorted from blood. These receptors were collected from a man younger than 30 in good health. Each CDR3 is given with its conserved first and last residue. D genes are given only for firm matches. Clone sizes are given selectively: once, few, many, or a class where the clone is expanded.

-,TRBJ1-2,-,TRBV6-1,CASSEITANYGYTF,TGTGCCAGCAGTGAAATCACAGCTAACTATGGCTACACCTTC
-,TRBJ2-7,-,TRBV6-6,CASSYPSDSYEQYF,TGTGCCAGCAGTTACCCCTCCGACAGCTACGAGCAGTACTTC
-,TRBJ2-3,-,TRBV5-4,CASSLDWGSSTDTQYF,TGTGCCAGCAGCTTGGATTGGGGGTCTAGCACAGATACGCAGTATTTT
-,TRBJ1-2,-,TRBV10-3,CAISTPGGDYGYTF,TGTGCCATCAGTACGCCTGGGGGCGACTATGGCTACACCTTC
-,TRBJ2-7,TRBD2,TRBV5-1,CASSLVAGAYAEQYF,TGCGCCAGCAGCTTGGTCGCGGGAGCGTACGCCGAGCAGTACTTC
-,TRBJ2-2,-,TRBV11-2,CASSLQGANTGELFF,TGTGCCAGCAGCTTACAGGGTGCCAACACCGGGGAGCTGTTTTTT
once,TRBJ1-4,TRBD1,TRBV7-9,CASSLGWGDRVNEKLFF,TGTGCCAGCAGCTTAGGCTGGGGGGACAGGGTTAATGAAAAACTGTTTTTT
-,TRBJ1-2,-,TRBV14,CASSPRGTVNYGYTF,TGTGCCAGCAGCCCCAGAGGGACGGTGAACTATGGCTACACCTTC
-,TRBJ1-1,TRBD1,TRBV6-5,CASSYSAGGNTEAFF,TGTGCCAGCAGTTACTCGGCAGGGGGGAACACTGAAGCTTTCTTT
-,TRBJ1-1,-,TRBV5-1,CASSLEGEGTEAFF,TGCGCCAGCAGCTTGGAGGGGGAAGGCACTGAAGCTTTCTTT
-,TRBJ1-1,-,TRBV15,CATSPYVGTEAFF,TGTGCCACCAGCCCCTACGTCGGGACTGAAGCTTTCTTT
-,TRBJ2-2,-,TRBV5-6,CASSSVPGTSRTGELFF,TGTGCCAGCAGCTCGGTGCCCGGGACTTCACGGACCGGGGAGCTGTTTTTT
once,TRBJ1-4,-,TRBV6-5,CASSYEGRNNEKLFF,TGTGCCAGCAGTTACGAGGGGCGGAATAATGAAAAACTGTTTTTT
-,TRBJ2-5,TRBD1,TRBV19,CASSTGQGKIQETQYF,TGTGCCAGTAGTACGGGACAGGGGAAGATCCAAGAGACCCAGTACTTC
-,TRBJ2-7,TRBD1,TRBV5-1,CASSFVGDSSYEQYF,TGCGCCAGCAGCTTCGTAGGGGACAGCTCCTACGAGCAGTACTTC
once,TRBJ2-7,-,TRBV7-8,CASSPAGLSSYEQYF,TGTGCCAGCAGCCCGGCCGGGCTGAGCTCCTACGAGCAGTACTTC
-,TRBJ2-7,-,TRBV6-6,CASSYLQSSYEQYF,TGTGCCAGCAGTTACTTGCAGAGCTCCTACGAGCAGTACTTC
-,TRBJ2-7,TRBD1,TRBV28,CASTFQGAQGYEQYF,TGTGCCAGCACCTTCCAGGGGGCGCAGGGCTACGAGCAGTACTTC
-,TRBJ2-7,TRBD2,TRBV18,CASSQPGLAGYEQYF,TGTGCCAGCTCACAACCGGGACTAGCGGGCTACGAGCAGTACTTC
-,TRBJ2-5,-,TRBV27,CASSFEASGETQYF,TGTGCCAGCAGTTTTGAGGCCTCTGGAGAGACCCAGTACTTC
once,TRBJ2-7,TRBD1,TRBV10-3,CAISDLNLGQGFYEQYF,TGTGCCATCAGTGATCTCAATTTGGGACAGGGCTTCTACGAGCAGTACTTC
-,TRBJ1-5,-,TRBV5-8,CASSPPGQPQHF,TGTGCCAGCAGCCCGCCGGGTCAGCCCCAGCATTTT
-,TRBJ1-4,-,TRBV10-3,CAISESRGTNEKLFF,TGTGCCATCAGTGAGTCCAGGGGTACTAATGAAAAACTGTTTTTT
-,TRBJ1-2,TRBD1,TRBV12-5,CASGPGQGYYGYTF,TGTGCTAGTGGTCCGGGACAGGGCTACTATGGCTACACCTTC
once,TRBJ1-3,-,TRBV29-1,CSVEGVTGNTIYF,TGCAGCGTTGAGGGTGTTACTGGAAACACCATATATTTT
-,TRBJ2-7,TRBD2,TRBV4-1,CASSQDLRAGGVYEQYF,TGCGCCAGCAGCCAAGATCTTAGAGCGGGGGGTGTCTACGAGCAGTACTTC
-,TRBJ2-7,-,TRBV4-1,CASSHPRGSSSYEQYF,TGCGCCAGCAGCCACCCTCGGGGGTCTAGCTCCTACGAGCAGTACTTC
-,TRBJ2-5,-,TRBV11-2,CASSSRTGQGGSQETQYF,TGTGCCAGCAGCTCAAGAACCGGGCAGGGGGGATCCCAAGAGACCCAGTACTTC
-,TRBJ2-3,-,TRBV19,CASKKGGSTDTQYF,TGTGCCAGTAAGAAGGGCGGGAGCACAGATACGCAGTATTTT
-,TRBJ2-3,-,TRBV2,CASSLTSSADTQYF,TGTGCCAGCAGCTTAACTAGCTCCGCAGATACGCAGTATTTT
once,TRBJ1-2,-,TRBV19,CASSMSSNYGYTF,TGTGCCAGTAGTATGTCTAGTAACTATGGCTACACCTTC
-,TRBJ1-3,-,TRBV28,CASSSRGEGNTIYF,TGTGCCAGCAGTTCGAGGGGGGAAGGAAACACCATATATTTT
-,TRBJ2-2,-,TRBV7-6,CASSDPQGGIAGELFF,TGTGCCAGCAGCGATCCACAGGGAGGAATTGCCGGGGAGCTGTTTTTT
-,TRBJ2-7,TRBD1,TRBV7-8,CATTLRDRGSYEQYF,TGTGCCACAACTCTACGGGACAGGGGTTCCTACGAGCAGTACTTC
-,TRBJ2-3,-,TRBV30,CAWSKGGRKGTDTQYF,TGTGCCTGGAGTAAAGGGGGGAGGAAAGGTACAGATACGCAGTATTTT
-,TRBJ2-3,-,TRBV5-8,CASSLAIGLTDTQYF,TGTGCCAGCAGCTTGGCAATAGGTTTGACAGATACGCAGTATTTT
-,TRBJ2-7,TRBD2,TRBV2,CASRLAGLSYEQYF,TGTGCCAGCAGACTAGCGGGTCTCTCTTACGAGCAGTACTTC
-,TRBJ2-3,-,TRBV27,CASSSPDSLDTQYF,TGTGCCAGCAGTTCCCCCGACAGTCTGGATACGCAGTATTTT
-,TRBJ1-3,TRBD1,TRBV30,CAWSVRRGPGNTIYF,TGTGCCTGGAGTGTACGCAGGGGGCCCGGAAACACCATATATTTT
-,TRBJ2-6,-,TRBV7-9,CASSWAGALSGANVLTF,TGTGCCAGCAGCTGGGCAGGGGCTCTATCTGGGGCCAACGTCCTGACTTTC
-,TRBJ1-6,-,TRBV6-4,CASSNGNSPLHF,TGTGCCAGCAGTAACGGAAATTCACCCCTCCACTTT
-,TRBJ2-1,-,TRBV6-1,CASSESGNEQFF,TGTGCCAGCAGTGAATCCGGGAATGAGCAGTTCTTC
-,TRBJ1-5,-,TRBV6-4,CASSDSMHSNQPQHF,TGTGCCAGCAGTGACTCTATGCATAGCAATCAGCCCCAGCATTTT
-,TRBJ1-1,-,TRBV28,CASSSEGGRTEAFF,TGTGCCAGCAGCTCAGAAGGGGGGAGAACTGAAGCTTTCTTT